This T cell receptor beta chain is from a study of blood T cell repertoires in COVID-19. Study-level background: T cells, B-cell-depleted T cells, or PBMCs supplied cDNA or gDNA.

In the authors' methods: How many nucleated cells were present was estimated from reference gene primer amplification. TCRdb's table, derived via immunoSEQ multiplex PCR, lists solely in-frame clones and lacks some. The DNA gave D and trimming, while V, J and clone size come from that table. The sample lists more than 80,000 clones; approximately 80% were seen once. Per germline, CDR1 SGHRS and CDR2 YFSETQ. This CDR3 contains 13 residues. J lost 6 bases, V lost 0 bases, and 2 bases had no gene match. J is TRBJ1-2 and V is TRBV5-1, with 7 bases lining up with TRBD1. The origin of this receptor is a woman over 75 with active or convalescent COVID-19. Source material: peripheral blood. As DNA, the CDR3 is TGCGCCAGCAGCTTGGCTCAGGGGGATGGCTACACCTTC. Translating gives CASSLAQGDGYTF.